This T cell receptor beta chain originates from a study of a mutant IDH1 vaccine in newly diagnosed glioma. On the study more broadly: In some groups vaccination began 4-6 weeks post-radiotherapy; others received it with temozolomide. Receipt of radiotherapy, temozolomide, or both preceded the study, and most received both.

The method was immunoSEQ multiplex PCR; TCRdb's version includes in-frame clones alone and lacks a portion of them. The table lists about 26,000 clones, over 65% of them singletons. On this clone: Its antigen is currently unknown.

Time point indicated: week 35, safety follow-up. A single vaccine dose contained 300 ug of mutant IDH1 20-mer peptide, and topical imiquimod was used with it. Germline V CDR1 and CDR2: SEHNR, FQNEAQ (reference sequence). V gave up 2 bases and J gave up 3 bases, with 8 bases separating them. The CDR3 is 13 residues long. The gene calls are TRBV7-9 and TRBJ2-7; D gene unclear. Sequences were derived from PBMCs, sampled from a glioma patient whose treatment included an IDH1 peptide vaccine. This receptor was taken from a man younger than 40 with glioma. The CDR3 nucleotides are TGTGCCAGCAGCTTAAGCCAATTCTACGAGCAGTACTTC. Protein: CASSLSQFYEQYF.